The TCR beta chain described here comes from a study of T cells in women clearing cervical HPV infection. Libraries were prepared by immunoSEQ multiplex PCR; TCRdb keeps only in-frame clonotypes and omits some of them. This listing includes roughly 15,000 clones. Concerning this clone itself: Its antigen is unknown. From the germline J gene comes the end of the CDR3, since the read stops 3 residues before it. Other DNA sequences in the same sample also yield this CDR3.

CDR1 is SGHRS and CDR2 is YFSETQ in the germline V gene. V dropped 4 bases and J dropped 3; count of bases not matched to a gene: 5. This CDR3 is built from 15 residues. Whole-study findings and limits: Cases carried less TRBV6-7 than controls: 0.11% versus 0.16%.

What was sequenced was blood buffy coat. The receptor was derived from a woman aged 18 to 69 with a cervical HPV16 infection that either progressed to CIN3+ or cleared (not recorded which). J is TRBJ2-5 and V is TRBV5-1, with 11 bases fitting TRBD2. The CDR3 sequence: CASSGGTSGEETQYF. The CDR3 bases that were read are TGCGCCAGCAGCGGCGGGACTAGCGGAGAAGAGACC.